The clone carrying this T cell receptor (beta chain) has a handful of counts. This sample was included in a study of blood T cell repertoires in COVID-19. On the study more broadly: COVID-19 samples from acute and convalescent phases originated in the United States, Italy and Spain.

As handled by the study authors: Amplification of reference gene primers provided the estimated nucleated cell counts. TCRdb's copy holds only in-frame clones and misses some; the assay was immunoSEQ multiplex PCR. That table supplies the V and J calls and clone size; D and trimming were determined from the DNA. This sample yields tens of thousands of clones, of which over 75% are seen a single time; roughly 10% belongs to the top ten. This CDR3 contains 16 residues. Germline lookup yields CDR1 MNHNY and CDR2 SVGAGI (reference sequence). With 2 bases clipped from V and 7 bases from J, the junction kept 8 bases outside the gene matches.

Sequenced sample: peripheral blood. The V and J genes are TRBV6-6 and TRBJ1-4; 9 bases match TRBD1. The sequence derives from a human donor in a cohort sampled during active COVID-19. The CDR3 spells CASSYQYGTGSEKLFF. The CDR3 DNA follows: TGTGCCAGCAGTTACCAATACGGGACAGGGAGTGAAAAACTGTTTTTT.